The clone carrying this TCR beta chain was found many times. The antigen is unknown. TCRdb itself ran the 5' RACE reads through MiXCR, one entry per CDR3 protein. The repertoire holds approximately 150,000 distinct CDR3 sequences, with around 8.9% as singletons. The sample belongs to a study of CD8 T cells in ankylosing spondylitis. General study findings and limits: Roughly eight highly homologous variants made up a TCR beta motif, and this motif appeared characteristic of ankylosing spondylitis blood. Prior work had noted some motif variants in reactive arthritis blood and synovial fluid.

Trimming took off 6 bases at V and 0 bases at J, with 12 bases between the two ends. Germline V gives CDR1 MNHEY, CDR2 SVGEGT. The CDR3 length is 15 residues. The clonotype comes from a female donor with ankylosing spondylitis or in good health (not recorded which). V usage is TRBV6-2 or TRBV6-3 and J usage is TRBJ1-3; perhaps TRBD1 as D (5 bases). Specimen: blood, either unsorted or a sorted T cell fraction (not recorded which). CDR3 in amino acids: CASSRRGSSGNTIYF. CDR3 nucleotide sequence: TGTGCCAGCAGCCGTCGGGGGAGCTCTGGAAACACCATATATTTT.